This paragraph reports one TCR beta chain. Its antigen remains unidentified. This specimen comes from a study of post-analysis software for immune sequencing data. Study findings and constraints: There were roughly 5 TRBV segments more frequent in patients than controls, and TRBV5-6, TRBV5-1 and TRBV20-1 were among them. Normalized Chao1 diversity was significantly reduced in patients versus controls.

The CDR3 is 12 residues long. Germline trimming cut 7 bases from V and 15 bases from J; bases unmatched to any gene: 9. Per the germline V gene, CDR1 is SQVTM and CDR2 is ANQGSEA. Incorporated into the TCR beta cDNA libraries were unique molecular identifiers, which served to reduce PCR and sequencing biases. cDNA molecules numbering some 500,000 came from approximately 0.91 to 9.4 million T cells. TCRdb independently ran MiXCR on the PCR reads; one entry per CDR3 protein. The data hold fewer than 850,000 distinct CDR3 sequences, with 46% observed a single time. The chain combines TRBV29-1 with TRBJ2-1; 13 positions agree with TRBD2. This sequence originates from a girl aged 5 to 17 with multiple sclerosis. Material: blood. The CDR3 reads CSARGLAGPLFF. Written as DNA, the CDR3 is TGCAGCGCCCGGGGACTAGCGGGACCCTTGTTCTTC.